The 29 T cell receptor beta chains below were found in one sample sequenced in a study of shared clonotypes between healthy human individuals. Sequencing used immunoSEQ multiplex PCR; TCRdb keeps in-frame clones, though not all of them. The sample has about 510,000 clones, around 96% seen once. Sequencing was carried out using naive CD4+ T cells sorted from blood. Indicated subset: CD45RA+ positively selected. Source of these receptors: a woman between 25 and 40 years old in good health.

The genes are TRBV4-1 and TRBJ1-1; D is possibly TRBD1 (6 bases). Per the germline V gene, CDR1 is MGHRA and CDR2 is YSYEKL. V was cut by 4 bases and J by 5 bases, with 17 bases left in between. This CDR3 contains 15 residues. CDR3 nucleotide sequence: TGCGCCAGCAGCCGAGAAACAGGGCCCGGAACTGAAGCTTTCTTT. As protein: CASSRETGPGTEAFF.

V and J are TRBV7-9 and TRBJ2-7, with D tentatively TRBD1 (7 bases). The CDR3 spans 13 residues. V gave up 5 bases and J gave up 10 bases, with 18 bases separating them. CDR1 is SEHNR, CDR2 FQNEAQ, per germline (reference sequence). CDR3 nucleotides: TGTGCCAGCAGCCCCCCAGGGGGGACAGTACAGTACTTC. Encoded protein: CASSPPGGTVQYF.

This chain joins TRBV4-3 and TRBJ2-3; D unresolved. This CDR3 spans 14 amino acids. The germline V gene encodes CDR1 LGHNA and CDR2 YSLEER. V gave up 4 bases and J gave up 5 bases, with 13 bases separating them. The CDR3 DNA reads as TGCGCCAGCAGCCCTCTAGACGTGGGAGATACGCAGTATTTT. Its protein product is CASSPLDVGDTQYF.

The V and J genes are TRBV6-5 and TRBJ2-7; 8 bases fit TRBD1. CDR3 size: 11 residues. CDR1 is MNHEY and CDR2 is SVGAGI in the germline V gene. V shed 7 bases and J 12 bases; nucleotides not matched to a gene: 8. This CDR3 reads CASIRPGGPYF. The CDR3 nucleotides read TGTGCCAGCATTAGACCAGGGGGCCCGTACTTC.

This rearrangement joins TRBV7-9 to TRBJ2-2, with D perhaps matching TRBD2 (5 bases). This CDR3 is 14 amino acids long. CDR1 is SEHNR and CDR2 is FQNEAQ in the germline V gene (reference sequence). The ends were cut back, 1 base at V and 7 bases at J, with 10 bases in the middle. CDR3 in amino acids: CASSLGSVNGELFF. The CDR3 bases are TGTGCCAGCAGCTTAGGTAGCGTGAACGGGGAGCTGTTTTTT.

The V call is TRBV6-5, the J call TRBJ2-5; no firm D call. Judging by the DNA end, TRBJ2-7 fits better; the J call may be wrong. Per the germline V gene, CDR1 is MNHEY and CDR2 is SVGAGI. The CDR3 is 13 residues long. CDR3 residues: CASSRTLNYEQYF. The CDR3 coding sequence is TGTGCCAGCAGTAGAACACTAAACTACGAGCAGTACTTC.

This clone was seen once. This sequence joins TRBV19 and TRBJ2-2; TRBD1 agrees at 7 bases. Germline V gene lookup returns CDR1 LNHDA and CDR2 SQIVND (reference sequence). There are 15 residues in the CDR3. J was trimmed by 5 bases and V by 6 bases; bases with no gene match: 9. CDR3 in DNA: TGTGCCAGTAGAAATAGACAGGGATTTACCGGGGAGCTGTTTTTT. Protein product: CASRNRQGFTGELFF. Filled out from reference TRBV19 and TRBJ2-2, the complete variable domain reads DGGITQSPKYLFRKEGQNVTLSCEQNLNHDAMYWYRQDPGQGLRLIYYSQIVNDFQKGDIAEGYSVSREKKESFPLTVTSAQKNPTAFYLCASRNRQGFTGELFFGEGSRLTVL.

The DNA for the CDR3 is TGTGCCAGCAGCTACAACAGGGACACCGGGGAGCTGTTTTTT. Translating it yields CASSYNRDTGELFF. The V call is TRBV7-9, the J call TRBJ2-2; D perhaps matches TRBD1 (6 bases). The germline V and J ends were trimmed by 4 bases and 3 bases, with 9 bases remaining between them. This CDR3 comprises 14 residues. The germline V gene encodes CDR1 SEHNR and CDR2 FQNEAQ (reference sequence).

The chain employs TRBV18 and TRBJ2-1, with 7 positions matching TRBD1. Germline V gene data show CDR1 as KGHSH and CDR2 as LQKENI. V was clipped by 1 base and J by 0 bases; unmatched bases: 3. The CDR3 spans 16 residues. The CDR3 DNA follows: TGTGCCAGCTCACCACTAGAGGGGGCCTCCTACAATGAGCAGTTCTTC. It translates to CASSPLEGASYNEQFF.

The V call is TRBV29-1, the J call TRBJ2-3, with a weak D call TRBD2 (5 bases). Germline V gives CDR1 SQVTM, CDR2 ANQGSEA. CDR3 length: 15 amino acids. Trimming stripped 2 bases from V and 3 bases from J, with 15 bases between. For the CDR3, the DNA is TGCAGCGTTGAATGGGCTAGCCTGGGGACAGATACGCAGTATTTT. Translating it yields CSVEWASLGTDTQYF.

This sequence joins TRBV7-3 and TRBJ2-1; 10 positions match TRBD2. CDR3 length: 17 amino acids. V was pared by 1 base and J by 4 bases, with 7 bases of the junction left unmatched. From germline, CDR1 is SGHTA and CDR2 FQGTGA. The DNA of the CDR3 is TGTGCCAGCAGCTTAAACTCGGCTAGCGGGAGTTACAATGAGCAGTTCTTC. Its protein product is CASSLNSASGSYNEQFF.

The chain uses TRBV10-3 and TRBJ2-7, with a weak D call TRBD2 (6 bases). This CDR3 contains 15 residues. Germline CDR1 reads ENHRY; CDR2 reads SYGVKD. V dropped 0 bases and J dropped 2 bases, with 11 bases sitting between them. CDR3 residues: CAISESHSGAYEQYF. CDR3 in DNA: TGTGCCATCAGTGAGTCTCACTCGGGGGCCTACGAGCAGTACTTC.

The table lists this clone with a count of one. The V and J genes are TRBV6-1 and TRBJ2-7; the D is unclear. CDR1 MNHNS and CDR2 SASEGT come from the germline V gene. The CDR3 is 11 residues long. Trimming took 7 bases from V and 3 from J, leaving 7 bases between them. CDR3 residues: CASNQHYEQYF. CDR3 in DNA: TGTGCCAGCAATCAGCACTACGAGCAGTACTTC.

This chain's CDR3 is CASSFGRDTKKGYTF. The CDR3 bases are TGTGCCAGCAGCTTTGGCAGAGACACCAAAAAGGGCTACACCTTC. This chain connects TRBV7-9 to TRBJ1-2; D gene unclear. CDR3 length: 15 residues. Germline V gene sequence: CDR1 SEHNR, CDR2 FQNEAQ (reference sequence). V was shortened by 3 bases and J by 8 bases, with 19 bases between the two germline ends.

CDR3 in amino acids: CASSILRGYEQYF. The CDR3 DNA reads as TGTGCCAGTAGTATTTTGCGAGGCTACGAGCAGTACTTC. J is TRBJ2-7 and V is TRBV19; D is unclear. This CDR3 has 13 amino acids. Trimming removed 3 bases at V and 3 bases at J, with 9 bases between. Germline lookup yields CDR1 LNHDA and CDR2 SQIVND (reference sequence).

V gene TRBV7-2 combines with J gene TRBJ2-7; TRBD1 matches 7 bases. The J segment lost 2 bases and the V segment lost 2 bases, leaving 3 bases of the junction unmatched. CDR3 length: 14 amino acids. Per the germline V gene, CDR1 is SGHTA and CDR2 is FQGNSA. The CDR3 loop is CASSLSQGAYEQYF. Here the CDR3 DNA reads TGTGCCAGCAGCTTAAGTCAGGGGGCCTACGAGCAGTACTTC.

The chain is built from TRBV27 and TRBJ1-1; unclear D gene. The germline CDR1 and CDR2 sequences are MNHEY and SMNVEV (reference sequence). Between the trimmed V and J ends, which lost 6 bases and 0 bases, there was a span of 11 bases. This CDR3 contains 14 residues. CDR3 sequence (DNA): TGTGCCAGCAGCGTACAAGTAATGAACACTGAAGCTTTCTTT. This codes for CASSVQVMNTEAFF.

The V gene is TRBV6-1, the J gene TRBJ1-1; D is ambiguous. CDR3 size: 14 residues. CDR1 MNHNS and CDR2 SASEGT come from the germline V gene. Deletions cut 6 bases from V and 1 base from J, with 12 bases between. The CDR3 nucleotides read TGTGCCAGCAGAGAACTATGGGCGAACACTGAAGCTTTCTTT. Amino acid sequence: CASRELWANTEAFF.

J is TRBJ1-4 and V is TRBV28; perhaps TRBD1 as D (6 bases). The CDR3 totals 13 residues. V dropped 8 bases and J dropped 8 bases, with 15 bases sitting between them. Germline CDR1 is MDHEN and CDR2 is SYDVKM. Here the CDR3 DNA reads TGTGCCAGCGCTTTGGGGGCAAAAGAAAAACTGTTTTTT. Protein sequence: CASALGAKEKLFF.

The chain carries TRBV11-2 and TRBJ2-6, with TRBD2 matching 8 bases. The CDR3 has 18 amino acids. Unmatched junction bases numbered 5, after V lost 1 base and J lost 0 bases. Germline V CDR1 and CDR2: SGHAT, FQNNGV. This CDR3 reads CASSLVAGTYSGANVLTF. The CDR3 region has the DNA TGTGCCAGCAGCTTAGTAGCGGGAACCTACTCTGGGGCCAACGTCCTGACTTTC.

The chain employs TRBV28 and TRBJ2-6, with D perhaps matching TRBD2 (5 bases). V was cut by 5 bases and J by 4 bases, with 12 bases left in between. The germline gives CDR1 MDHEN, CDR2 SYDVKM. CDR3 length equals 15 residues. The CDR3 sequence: CASSTGFSGANVLTF. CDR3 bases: TGTGCCAGCAGTACGGGATTCTCGGGGGCCAACGTCCTGACTTTC. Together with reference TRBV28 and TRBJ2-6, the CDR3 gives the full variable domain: DVKVTQSSRYLVKRTGEKVFLECVQDMDHENMFWYRQDPGLGLRLIYFSYDVKMKEKGDIPEGYSVSREKKERFSLILESASTNQTSMYLCASSTGFSGANVLTFGAGSRLTVL.

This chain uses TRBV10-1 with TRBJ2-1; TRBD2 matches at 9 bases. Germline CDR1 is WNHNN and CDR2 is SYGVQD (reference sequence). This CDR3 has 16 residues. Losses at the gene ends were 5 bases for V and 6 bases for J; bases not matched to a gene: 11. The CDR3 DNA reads TGCGCCAGCAGTCCTTATAGCGGGAGTATTTCCAATGAGCAGTTCTTC. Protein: CASSPYSGSISNEQFF.

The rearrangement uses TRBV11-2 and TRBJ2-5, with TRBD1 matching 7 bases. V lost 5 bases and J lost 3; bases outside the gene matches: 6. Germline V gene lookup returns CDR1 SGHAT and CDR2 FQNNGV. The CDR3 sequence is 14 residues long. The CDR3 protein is CASSPDRAKETQYF. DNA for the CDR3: TGTGCCAGCAGCCCCGACAGGGCGAAAGAGACCCAGTACTTC. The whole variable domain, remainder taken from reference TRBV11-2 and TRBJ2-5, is EAGVAQSPRYKIIEKRQSVAFWCNPISGHATLYWYQQILGQGPKLLIQFQNNGVVDDSQLPKDRFSAERLKGVDSTLKIQPAKLEDSAVYLCASSPDRAKETQYFGPGTRLLVL.

In DNA form, the CDR3 reads TGTGCCAGCAGCTTGGCCGGGGGCTCTAATAGTTTCTCCTACGAGCAGTACTTC. It yields the protein CASSLAGGSNSFSYEQYF. The chain couples TRBV5-4 to TRBJ2-7, with D perhaps matching TRBD1 or TRBD2 (6 bases each). CDR3 length: 18 residues. Germline assignment: CDR1 SGHNT and CDR2 YYREEE (reference sequence). V shed 0 bases and J shed 0 bases, with 19 bases lying between them. The entire variable domain, with the rest obtained from reference TRBV5-4 and TRBJ2-7, is as follows: ETGVTQSPTHLIKTRGQQVTLRCSSQSGHNTVSWYQQALGQGPQFIFQYYREEENGRGNFPPRFSGLQFPNYSSELNVNALELDDSALYLCASSLAGGSNSFSYEQYFGPGTRLTVT.

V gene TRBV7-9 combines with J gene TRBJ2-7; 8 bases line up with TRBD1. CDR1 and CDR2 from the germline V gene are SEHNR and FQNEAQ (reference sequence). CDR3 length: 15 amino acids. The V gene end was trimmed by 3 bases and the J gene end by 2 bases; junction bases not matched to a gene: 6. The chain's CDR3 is CASSFTGTGAYEQYF. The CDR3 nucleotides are TGTGCCAGCAGCTTTACCGGGACAGGCGCCTACGAGCAGTACTTC. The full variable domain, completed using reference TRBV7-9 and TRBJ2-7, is DTGVSQNPRHKITKRGQNVTFRCDPISEHNRLYWYRQTLGQGPEFLTYFQNEAQLEKSRLLSDRFSAERPKGSFSTLEIQRTEQGDSAMYLCASSFTGTGAYEQYFGPGTRLTVT.

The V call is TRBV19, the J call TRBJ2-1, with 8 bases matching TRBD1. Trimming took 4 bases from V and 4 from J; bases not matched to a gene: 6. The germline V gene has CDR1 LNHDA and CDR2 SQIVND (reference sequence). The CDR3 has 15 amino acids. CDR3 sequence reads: CASSTWTGSYNEQFF. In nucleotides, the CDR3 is TGTGCCAGTAGTACCTGGACAGGGTCTTACAATGAGCAGTTCTTC.

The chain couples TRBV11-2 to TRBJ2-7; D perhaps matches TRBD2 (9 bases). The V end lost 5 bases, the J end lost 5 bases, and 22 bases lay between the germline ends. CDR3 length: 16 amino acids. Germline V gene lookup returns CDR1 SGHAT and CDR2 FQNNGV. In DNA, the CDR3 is TGTGCCAGCAGCCCAGGGGGCGGGAGGGTCCCGCACGAGCAGTACTTC. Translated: CASSPGGGRVPHEQYF.

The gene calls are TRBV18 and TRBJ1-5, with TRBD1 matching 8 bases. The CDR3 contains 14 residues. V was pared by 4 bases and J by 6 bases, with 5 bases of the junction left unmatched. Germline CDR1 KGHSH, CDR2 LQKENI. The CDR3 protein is CASSLDRGAQPQHF. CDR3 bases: TGTGCCAGCTCACTAGACAGGGGAGCTCAGCCCCAGCATTTT.

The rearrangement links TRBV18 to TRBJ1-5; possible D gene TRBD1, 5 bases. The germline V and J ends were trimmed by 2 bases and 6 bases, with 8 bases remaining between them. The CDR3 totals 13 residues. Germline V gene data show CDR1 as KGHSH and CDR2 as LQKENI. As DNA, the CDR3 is TGTGCCAGCTCACCAACAGGAGGTCAGCCCCAGCATTTT. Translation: CASSPTGGQPQHF. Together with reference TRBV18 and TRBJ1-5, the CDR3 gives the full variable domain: NAGVMQNPRHLVRRRGQEARLRCSPMKGHSHVYWYRQLPEEGLKFMVYLQKENIIDESGMPKERFSAEFPKEGPSILRIQQVVRGDSAAYFCASSPTGGQPQHFGDGTRLSIL.